This T cell receptor beta chain was sequenced during a study of shared clonotypes between healthy human individuals. This clone was counted once. The antigen is undetermined. The study's findings and limits: Relative to clonotypes present in all four donors, those not shared had lower generation probabilities. Estimated richness values were generally larger in naive subsets than in memory subsets.

Looked up from germline, CDR1 is LNHDA and CDR2 is SQIVND (reference sequence). With 5 bases clipped from V and 1 base from J, the junction kept 9 bases outside the gene matches. The CDR3 sequence is 17 residues long. For sorted subsets, about 0.2 ug DNA per replicate equaled approximately 30,000 T cell genomes. Sequencing was performed with immunoSEQ multiplex PCR; in TCRdb, only in-frame clones are kept and a portion is missing. The data contain about 580,000 clones, about 98% of them singletons. Naivety among CD8 cells was defined by CD45RO negativity and positive CCR7 selection, thereby excluding terminally differentiated effector memory CD45RA+ cells. Donors were healthy HIV-negative adults without recent acute infections or vaccinations.

Sample: naive CD8+ T cells sorted from blood. This sequence was found in a man aged 25-45 years in good health. The genes are TRBV19 and TRBJ2-1, with TRBD2 identical over 9 bases. The CDR3 region is CASSSLGSGRSYNEQFF. The DNA of the CDR3 is TGTGCCAGTAGTTCCCTGGGTAGCGGGAGATCCTACAATGAGCAGTTCTTC.